What follows are 8 T cell receptor beta chains derived from one specimen sequenced in a study of cytomegalovirus exposure and HLA in healthy donors. PCR was performed using 60 Vbeta and 13 Jbeta primers. Sequencing was performed with immunoSEQ multiplex PCR; in TCRdb, only in-frame clones are kept and a portion is missing. The table records about 170,000 clones, 80% to 90% of them present only once. Sequenced material: PBMCs. These receptor sequences come from a woman under 30 in good health and CMV-seronegative.

J is TRBJ1-5 and V is TRBV7-9; D is unresolved. Germline CDR1 reads SEHNR; CDR2 reads FQNEAQ (reference sequence). V was trimmed by 1 base and J by 4 bases, leaving 8 bases between them. There are 14 residues in the CDR3. The CDR3 region is CASSLGLVNQPQHF. The CDR3 bases are TGTGCCAGCAGCTTAGGTTTAGTGAATCAGCCCCAGCATTTT.

This clone was detected only a few times. The DNA for the CDR3 is TGTGCCAGCAGTTTATTAGCGGTGACGAACACCGGGGAGCTGTTTTTT. Residues: CASSLLAVTNTGELFF. The J gene is TRBJ2-2, the V gene TRBV28; the D gene is possibly TRBD2 (6 bases). V gave up 1 base and J gave up 0 bases, with 9 bases separating them. CDR3 length: 16 residues. The germline V gene encodes CDR1 MDHEN and CDR2 SYDVKM.

This chain uses TRBV20-1 with TRBJ2-1; D is undetermined. Germline V lookup: CDR1 DFQATT, CDR2 SNEGSKA (reference sequence). This CDR3 is built from 11 residues. V was clipped by 3 bases and J by 5 bases, with 5 bases between them. The DNA of the CDR3 is TGCAGTGCTAGTAAAAACAATGAGCAGTTCTTC. Its translation: CSASKNNEQFF.

The chain links TRBV18 to TRBJ2-1; 12 nucleotides agree with TRBD2. V lost 9 bases, J lost 4 bases, and 4 bases stayed unmatched. Germline lookup yields CDR1 KGHSH and CDR2 LQKENI. The CDR3 contains 14 residues. DNA of the CDR3: TGTGCCAGTTCCCTAGCGGGAGGGTACAATGAGCAGTTCTTC. Its translation is CASSLAGGYNEQFF. Full variable domain (outside the CDR3, taken from reference TRBV18 and TRBJ2-1): NAGVMQNPRHLVRRRGQEARLRCSPMKGHSHVYWYRQLPEEGLKFMVYLQKENIIDESGMPKERFSAEFPKEGPSILRIQQVVRGDSAAYFCASSLAGGYNEQFFGPGTRLTVL.

J is TRBJ1-1 and V is TRBV6-6; D not certain. CDR1 is MNHNY, CDR2 SVGAGI, per germline (reference sequence). The CDR3 extends over 16 amino acids. V lost 4 bases and J 1 base, leaving 16 bases between the germline ends. The CDR3 DNA follows: TGTGCCAGCAGTTGCAGATTCTCGTTGCAGAACACTGAAGCTTTCTTT. This translates into CASSCRFSLQNTEAFF.

This chain joins TRBV7-9 and TRBJ2-5, with 11 nucleotides matching TRBD2. Germline CDR1 is SEHNR and CDR2 is FQNEAQ (reference sequence). Trimming removed 4 bases from V and 4 bases from J; junction bases left unmatched: 2. There are 14 residues in the CDR3. CDR3 sequence (DNA): TGTGCCAGCAGCTCCGGACTAGCGGGAGAGACCCAGTACTTC. Its protein is CASSSGLAGETQYF.

This clone showed up just once. The chain recombines TRBV9 with TRBJ2-5; 12 bases are a match to TRBD2. The CDR3 contains 15 residues. Losses at the gene ends were 2 bases for V and 4 bases for J; bases not matched to a gene: 3. The germline V gene encodes CDR1 SGDLS and CDR2 YYNGEE. The CDR3: CASSVASGRGETQYF. CDR3 DNA: TGTGCCAGCAGCGTTGCTAGCGGGAGGGGAGAGACCCAGTACTTC.

The chain couples TRBV7-9 to TRBJ1-2, with 9 bases identical to TRBD1. This CDR3 is built from 16 residues. Looked up from germline, CDR1 is SEHNR and CDR2 is FQNEAQ (reference sequence). V dropped 6 bases and J dropped 6; count of bases not matched to a gene: 14. CDR3 DNA sequence: TGTGCCAGCAGTAGGGGAACAGGGGGCTACGGGGATGGCTACACCTTC. Its translation: CASSRGTGGYGDGYTF.